These 20 T cell receptor beta chains were all obtained from the same sample, sequenced in a study of tumor and adjacent non-tumor tissue in lung cancer. The library came from three nested PCR rounds adapted from ARM-PCR protocols. TCRdb re-called the multiplex PCR reads through MiXCR, storing one row per CDR3 protein. The sample contains roughly 220,000 distinct CDR3 sequences, about 71% of which appear only once. The template was RNA from unsorted bulk tissue. Sequenced input: lung tumor tissue. The source of these receptors is a man aged 60 to 75 with non-small cell lung cancer.

The genes are TRBV28 and TRBJ2-3, with D possibly matching TRBD2 (6 bases). This CDR3 contains 18 residues. Trimming pared 3 bases from V and 3 bases from J, leaving 22 bases between. Germline V gene lookup returns CDR1 MDHEN and CDR2 SYDVKM. The CDR3 region has the DNA TGTGCCAGCAGTTTCTTAGCTAGCGATCCATGGAGTACAGATACGCAGTATTTT. Translating gives CASSFLASDPWSTDTQYF.

Notes on this clonotype: The junction differs from germline at one of its ends, possibly a read error. The chain combines TRBV20-1 with TRBJ2-3; TRBD1 aligns across 10 bases. CDR3 size: 16 residues. In germline, CDR1 is DFQATT, CDR2 SNEGSKA (reference sequence). The CDR3: CSASTAGTGVTDMQYF. In DNA, the CDR3 is TGCAGTGCTTCAACAGCCGGGACAGGGGTCACAGATATGCAGTATTTT.

The sample holds many counts of this clonotype. The chain joins TRBV6-2 or TRBV6-3 to TRBJ1-2; D is undetermined. The V gene lost 1 base and the J gene lost 5 bases, with 5 bases spanning the gap. The germline V gene encodes CDR1 MNHEY and CDR2 SVGEGT. The CDR3 has 12 residues. The CDR3 DNA is TGTGCCAGCAGTTACTTGGGATATGGCTACACCTTC. This translates into CASSYLGYGYTF.

This chain connects TRBV4-3 to TRBJ2-1; TRBD2 matches 10 bases. The CDR3 spans 18 residues. The germline V gene has CDR1 LGHNA and CDR2 YSLEER. Trimming removed 3 bases from V and 2 bases from J; junction bases left unmatched: 10. The CDR3, as DNA: TGCGCCAGCAGCCAGGGACTAGCGAGAGGAGGCCCCTACAATGAGCAGTTCTTC. Its translation: CASSQGLARGGPYNEQFF.

V is TRBV6-1 and J is TRBJ2-2, with D uncertain. Germline V lookup: CDR1 MNHNS, CDR2 SASEGT. The germline V and J ends were trimmed by 11 bases and 5 bases, with 24 bases remaining between them. The length of the CDR3 is 16 residues. The CDR3 protein is CACNRKDGLGTGELFF. In DNA form, the CDR3 reads TGTGCCTGTAATCGTAAGGACGGATTGGGGACCGGGGAGCTGTTTTTT.

The table lists this clonotype with a few counts. The V call is TRBV10-2, the J call TRBJ1-2; maybe TRBD1 (6 bases). There are 13 residues in the CDR3. Germline assignment: CDR1 WSHSY and CDR2 SAAADI. V was clipped by 6 bases and J by 5 bases, with 13 bases between them. Here the CDR3 reads CASRRNREYGYTF. The CDR3 DNA sequence: TGCGCCAGCAGGCGTAACAGGGAGTATGGCTACACCTTC.

The chain couples TRBV11-3 to TRBJ2-3; D might be TRBD2 (5 bases). The CDR3 has 13 residues. Deletions cut 3 bases from V and 11 bases from J, with 15 bases between. Looked up from germline, CDR1 is SGHNT and CDR2 is YENEEA. In DNA, the CDR3 is TGTGCCAGCAGCTTGTCGGGGTCAGAAAGGCAGTATTTT. It is translated as CASSLSGSERQYF.

This clonotype was picked up many times. The rearrangement links TRBV12-3 or TRBV12-4 to TRBJ2-3, with D possibly TRBD2 on 6 matching bases. This CDR3 has 15 amino acids. V lost 5 bases, J lost 5 bases, and 17 bases lay in between. This CDR3 reads CASSPEGRSLDTQYF. CDR3 nucleotides: TGTGCCAGCAGTCCGGAGGGCAGGTCTTTAGATACGCAGTATTTT.

For this clonotype: In this CDR3 the conserved last residue, phenylalanine or tryptophan, is missing, so a read error is likely. The limits of the CDR3 on the DNA are not certain, so only TCRdb's listed CDR3 is given. J is TRBJ1-1 and V is TRBV29-1. Counting both end residues, the CDR3 totals 12 amino acids. Germline V gene lookup returns CDR1 SQVTM and CDR2 ANQGSEA. The CDR3: CSVEGGSADVFL.

Worth noting for this clonotype: A read error is likely, as this CDR3 ends without the conserved phenylalanine or tryptophan. This sequence joins TRBV6-2 or TRBV6-3 and TRBJ2-1, with D possibly being TRBD2 (6 bases). Trimming shortened V by 8 bases and J by 11 bases, and 25 bases separated the two germline ends. Germline V gene lookup returns CDR1 MNHEY and CDR2 SVGEGT. CDR3 length: 15 residues. CDR3 in DNA: TGTGCCAGCCGAAGGCCTAGCGCCCAGACGAATAAGCAGTTCTTG. Amino acid sequence: CASRRPSAQTNKQFL.

The genes are TRBV6-5 and TRBJ1-1; TRBD1 might be the D (5 bases). CDR1 is MNHEY, CDR2 SVGAGI, per germline. The CDR3 spans 12 residues. Trimming cost V 10 bases and J 5 bases, with 14 bases left between them. CDR3 in amino acids: CAIQKRGTEAFF. The DNA of the CDR3 is TGTGCCATCCAGAAAAGGGGAACTGAAGCTTTCTTT.

Worth noting for this clonotype: Possible read error: a much larger clone is one base away. The chain employs TRBV4-3 and TRBJ2-5; perhaps TRBD2 as D (5 bases). Germline lookup yields CDR1 LGHNA and CDR2 YSLEER. This CDR3 is 13 amino acids long. Trimming left V 0 bases short and J 4 bases short, with 6 bases between. As DNA, the CDR3 is TGCGCCAGCAGCCAAGATGAGGGAGAGACCCAGTACTTC. Encoded protein: CASSQDEGETQYF.

Concerning this clonotype: A read error may explain this, as a much larger clone is one base away. The chain combines TRBV6-1 with TRBJ2-7; D possibly corresponds to TRBD1 (5 bases). The CDR3 consists of 13 residues. Germline V gene lookup returns CDR1 MNHNS and CDR2 SASEGT. The CDR3 protein is CASSITGTYEHYF. In DNA, the CDR3 is TGTGCCAGCAGTATTACAGGTACCTACGAGCATTACTTC.

Details on this clonotype: The junction and the germline gene differ at one end; a read error may be behind it. V usage is TRBV11-3 and J usage is TRBJ1-5; a possible D gene is TRBD1 (5 bases). Germline V lookup: CDR1 SGHNT, CDR2 YENEEA. The length of the CDR3 is 16 residues. CDR3 loop: CASSLDRGHGNQSQHF. In DNA form, the CDR3 reads TGTGCCAGCAGCTTAGACCGCGGACATGGCAATCAGTCCCAGCATTTT.

This clonotype was picked up one time. One junction end does not reproduce the germline sequence, and a read error may be involved. The chain has TRBV2 and TRBJ1-6; the D is unclear. CDR1 is SNHLY and CDR2 is FYNNEI in the germline V gene. The CDR3 extends over 14 amino acids. CDR3 coding DNA: TGTACCAGCAGTGTTGAAGGGAGCGGTTCACCCCTCCACTTT. This encodes CTSSVEGSGSPLHF.

The genes are TRBV6-1 and TRBJ1-1; 8 nucleotides match TRBD1. The CDR3 runs to 14 residues. In germline, CDR1 is MNHNS, CDR2 SASEGT. The V segment lost 6 bases and the J segment 6 bases; nucleotides outside the gene matches: 9. The DNA for the CDR3 is TGTGCCAGCAGCCACAGGGGGGAGGTTGCTGAAGCTTTCTTT. This encodes CASSHRGEVAEAFF.

The gene calls are TRBV28 and TRBJ1-2, with 9 bases identical to TRBD1. The J segment lost 3 bases and the V segment lost 4 bases, leaving 3 bases of the junction unmatched. This CDR3 has 14 residues. The germline gives CDR1 MDHEN, CDR2 SYDVKM. The CDR3: CASSYRGLDYGYTF. The CDR3 DNA sequence: TGTGCCAGCAGTTACAGGGGGCTCGACTATGGCTACACCTTC.

This clonotype came up many times. V and J are TRBV11-1 and TRBJ1-6, with 7 nucleotides matching TRBD1. This CDR3 has 15 residues. The J segment lost 6 bases and the V segment lost 5 bases, leaving 7 bases of the junction unmatched. CDR1 and CDR2 (germline): SGHAT, FQDESV (reference sequence). The CDR3 nucleotides are TGTGCCAGCAGCCATCGACAGGGTGGTAATTCACCCCTCCACTTT. Translated, it gives CASSHRQGGNSPLHF.

Details on this clonotype: A much larger clone is a single base away; this may be a read error. This chain uses TRBV20-1 with TRBJ2-7; D might be TRBD1 (6 bases). Per the germline V gene, CDR1 is DFQATT and CDR2 is SNEGSKA (reference sequence). This CDR3 spans 13 amino acids. The V end lost 3 bases, the J end lost 7 bases, and 16 bases lay between the germline ends. DNA for the CDR3: TGCAGTGCTAGCTGGGGGACAATGAGTGAGCAGTACTTC. It specifies CSASWGTMSEQYF.

As regards this clonotype: The final CDR3 position lacks the conserved phenylalanine or tryptophan, pointing to a likely read error. This chain joins TRBV4-3 and TRBJ1-1; D unresolved. The CDR3 has 17 residues. CDR1 LGHNA and CDR2 YSLEER come from the germline V gene. The chain's CDR3 is CASGQDVPGGSGTEAFS. As DNA, the CDR3 is TGCGCCAGCGGCCAAGACGTTCCGGGCGGTTCGGGCACTGAAGCTTTCTCT.